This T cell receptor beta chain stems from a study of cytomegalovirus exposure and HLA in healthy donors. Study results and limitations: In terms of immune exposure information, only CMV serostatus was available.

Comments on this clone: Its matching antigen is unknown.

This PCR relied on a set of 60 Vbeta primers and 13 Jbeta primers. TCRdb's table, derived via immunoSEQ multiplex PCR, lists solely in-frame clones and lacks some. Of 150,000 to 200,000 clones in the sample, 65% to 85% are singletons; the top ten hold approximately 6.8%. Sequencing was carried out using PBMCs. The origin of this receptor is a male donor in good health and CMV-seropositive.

The DNA of the CDR3 is TGTGCTAGTGGTGGAGGGGAACTCTCTGGAAACACCATATATTTT. Amino acids: CASGGGELSGNTIYF. The chain links TRBV12-5 to TRBJ1-3; weak D call: TRBD1 (5 bases). CDR3 length: 15 amino acids. Germline CDR1 is LGHNT and CDR2 is FRNRAP. V was cut by 5 bases and J by 0 bases, with 11 bases left in between.